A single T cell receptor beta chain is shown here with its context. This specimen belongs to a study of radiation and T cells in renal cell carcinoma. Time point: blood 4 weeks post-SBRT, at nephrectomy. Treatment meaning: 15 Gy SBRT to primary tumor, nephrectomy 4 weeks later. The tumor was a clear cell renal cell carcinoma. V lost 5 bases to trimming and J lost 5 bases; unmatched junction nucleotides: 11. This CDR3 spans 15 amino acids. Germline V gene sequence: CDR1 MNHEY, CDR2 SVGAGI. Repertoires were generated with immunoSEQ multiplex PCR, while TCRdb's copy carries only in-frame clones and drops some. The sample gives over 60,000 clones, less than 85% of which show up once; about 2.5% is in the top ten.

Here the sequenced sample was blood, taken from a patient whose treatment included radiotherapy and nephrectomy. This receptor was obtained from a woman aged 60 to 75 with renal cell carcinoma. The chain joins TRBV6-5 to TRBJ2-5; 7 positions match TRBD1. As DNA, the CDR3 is TGTGCCAGCAGTAATATGAACAGGGGTCTGGAGACCCAGTACTTC. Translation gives CASSNMNRGLETQYF.